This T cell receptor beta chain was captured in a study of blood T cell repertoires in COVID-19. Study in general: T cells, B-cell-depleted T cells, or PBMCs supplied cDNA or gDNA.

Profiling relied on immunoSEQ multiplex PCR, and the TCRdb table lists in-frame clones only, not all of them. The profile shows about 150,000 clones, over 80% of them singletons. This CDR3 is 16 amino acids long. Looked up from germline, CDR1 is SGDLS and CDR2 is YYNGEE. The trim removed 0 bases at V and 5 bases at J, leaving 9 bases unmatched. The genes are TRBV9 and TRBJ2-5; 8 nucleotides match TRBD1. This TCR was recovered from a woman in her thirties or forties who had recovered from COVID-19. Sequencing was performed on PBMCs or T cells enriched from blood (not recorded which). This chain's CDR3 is CASSVVQGASRETQYF. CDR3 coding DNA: TGTGCCAGCAGCGTAGTCCAGGGGGCAAGTCGGGAGACCCAGTACTTC.